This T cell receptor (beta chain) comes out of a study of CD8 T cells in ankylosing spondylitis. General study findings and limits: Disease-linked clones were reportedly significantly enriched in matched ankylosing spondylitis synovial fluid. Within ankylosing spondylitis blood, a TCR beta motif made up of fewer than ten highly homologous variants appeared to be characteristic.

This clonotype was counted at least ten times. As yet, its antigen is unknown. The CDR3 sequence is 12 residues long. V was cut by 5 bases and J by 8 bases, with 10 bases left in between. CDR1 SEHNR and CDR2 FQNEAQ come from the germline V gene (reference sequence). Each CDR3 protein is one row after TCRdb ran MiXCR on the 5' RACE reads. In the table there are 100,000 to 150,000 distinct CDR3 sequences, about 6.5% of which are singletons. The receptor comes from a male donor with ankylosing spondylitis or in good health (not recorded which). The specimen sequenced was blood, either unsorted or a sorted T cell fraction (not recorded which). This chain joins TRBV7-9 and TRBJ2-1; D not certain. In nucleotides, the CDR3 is TGTGCCAGCAGCCCTCGGGCCGATGAGCAGTTCTTC. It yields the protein CASSPRADEQFF. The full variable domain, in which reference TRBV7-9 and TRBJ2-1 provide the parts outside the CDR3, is DTGVSQNPRHKITKRGQNVTFRCDPISEHNRLYWYRQTLGQGPEFLTYFQNEAQLEKSRLLSDRFSAERPKGSFSTLEIQRTEQGDSAMYLCASSPRADEQFFGPGTRLTVL.